This TCR beta chain was sequenced for a study of cytomegalovirus exposure and HLA in healthy donors. With 60 Vbeta and 13 Jbeta primers, the PCR was carried out. Some clones are missing from TCRdb's copy, which holds only in-frame ones; the method was immunoSEQ multiplex PCR. Of about 65,000 clones in the sample, approximately 60% were seen once. Trimming removed 4 bases at V and 7 bases at J, with 10 bases between. The germline CDR1 and CDR2 sequences are SEHNR and FQNEAQ (reference sequence). The CDR3 sequence is 12 residues long. The sequenced sample consisted of PBMCs. The rearrangement joins TRBV7-9 to TRBJ1-1; D remains ambiguous. The receptor was derived from a man aged 25 to 45 in good health and CMV-seronegative. CDR3 residues: CASSSGRIEAFF. The CDR3 DNA reads as TGTGCCAGCAGCTCGGGTCGGATTGAAGCTTTCTTT.